This TCR beta chain was captured by sequencing in a study of T cell responses to AZD1222 COVID-19 vaccine. The CDR3 runs to 14 residues. V shed 1 base and J shed 3 bases, with 10 bases lying between them. Per germline, CDR1 SEHNR and CDR2 FQNEAQ (reference sequence). With respect to this clone: The target antigen is unknown.

Study conclusions and caveats: The breadth and depth of Spike-specific TCRs increased once two AZD1222 doses had been given. No day 14 peak samples; only post-peak repertoires were characterized. Donors in the cohort were predominantly white British and more often female, and clonal diversity was possibly underestimated. Per reports, nearly half of all spike-specific TCRs target regions that are unmutated in variants.

Produced via immunoSEQ multiplex PCR; TCRdb's table is partial and in-frame only. The sample lists roughly 150,000 clones; roughly 92% were seen once. The sample consisted of peripheral blood, taken on day 0 of AZD1222 vaccination. The receptor's source is an adult in good health. The chain joins TRBV7-9 to TRBJ2-7; D is possibly TRBD1 or TRBD2 (5 bases each). The chain's CDR3 is CASSLGGWVYEQYF. The CDR3 nucleotides are TGTGCCAGCAGCTTAGGGGGGTGGGTCTACGAGCAGTACTTC.